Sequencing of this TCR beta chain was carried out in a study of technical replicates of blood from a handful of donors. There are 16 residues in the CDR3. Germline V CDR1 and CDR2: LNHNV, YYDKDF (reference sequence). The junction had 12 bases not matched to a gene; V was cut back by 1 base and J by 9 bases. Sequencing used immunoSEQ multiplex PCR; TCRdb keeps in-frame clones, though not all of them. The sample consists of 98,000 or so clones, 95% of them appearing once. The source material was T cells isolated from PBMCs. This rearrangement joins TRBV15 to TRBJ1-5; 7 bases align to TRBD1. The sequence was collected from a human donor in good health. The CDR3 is CATSRVRTGLEGPQHF. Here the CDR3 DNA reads TGTGCCACCAGCAGAGTCCGGACAGGACTCGAGGGGCCCCAGCATTTT.